Listed below are T cell receptor beta chains from one sample, sequenced in a study of blood T cell dynamics during melanoma immunotherapy. Sequencing was performed with immunoSEQ multiplex PCR; in TCRdb, only in-frame clones are kept and a portion is missing. The table records about 28,000 clones, over 80% of them present only once. This specimen was blood, taken from a patient treated with checkpoint blockade. Receptor source: a human donor with melanoma. The CDR3 runs from the conserved cysteine through the conserved F or W. D genes are given only for firm matches. For some rows the clone size is stated as once, few or many, or as a class when expanded; others skip it.

TRBD2	.	TRBV27	TRBJ2-2	TGTGCCAGCAGTTTAGAAGGGACTAGAATGCTAACCGGGGAGCTGTTTTTT	CASSLEGTRMLTGELFF
.	.	TRBV5-8	TRBJ2-3	TGTGCCAGCAGCTTGGCCAGCATCACAGATACGCAGTATTTT	CASSLASITDTQYF
.	.	TRBV6-5	TRBJ1-1	TGTGCCAGCAGTTACGTCCGGGGCAGGAACACTGAAGCTTTCTTT	CASSYVRGRNTEAFF
TRBD1	.	TRBV6-6	TRBJ1-2	TGTGCCAGCAGTCCCCCGGGACAGGGAAATGGCTACACCTTC	CASSPPGQGNGYTF
.	once	TRBV7-2	TRBJ1-2	TGTGCCAGCAGCTTAGCGCAGGGTTCGGCGTATGGCTACACCTTC	CASSLAQGSAYGYTF
TRBD2	few	TRBV27	TRBJ2-3	TGTGCCAGCAGTTTGCAAGCGGGAGCGCGAGCAGATACGCAGTATTTT	CASSLQAGARADTQYF
.	.	TRBV11-2	TRBJ1-3	TGTGCCAGCAGCTCATTCCCTCGGGACCACTCTGGAAACACCATATATTTT	CASSSFPRDHSGNTIYF
TRBD1	once	TRBV19	TRBJ1-1	TGTGCCAGTAGTATAGGGCCAGGGGGGCCCACTGAAGCTTTCTTT	CASSIGPGGPTEAFF
TRBD1	once	TRBV5-6	TRBJ1-5	TGTGCCAGCAGCAGCTACCGGGACAGGGTGAGAGGCAATCAGCCCCAGCATTTT	CASSSYRDRVRGNQPQHF
.	.	TRBV30	TRBJ1-1	TGTGCCTGGAAACCAACTGTGAACACTGAAGCTTTCTTT	CAWKPTVNTEAFF
TRBD1	.	TRBV19	TRBJ1-5	TGTGCCAGTAGTATCGCGGGACAGGGGAAGCGCAATCAGCCCCAGCATTTT	CASSIAGQGKRNQPQHF
TRBD1	.	TRBV28	TRBJ2-1	TGTGCCAGCATGCGGGACAGGGCACAAACCCCAACGTACAATGAGCAGTTCTTC	CASMRDRAQTPTYNEQFF
TRBD2	.	TRBV28	TRBJ2-7	TGTGCCAGCAGTTTGACTAGCGGGTCTTACGAGCAGTACTTC	CASSLTSGSYEQYF
.	.	TRBV7-9	TRBJ2-3	TGTGCCAGCAGGCACCCCGCGTCAGATACGCAGTATTTT	CASRHPASDTQYF
TRBD2	once	TRBV4-1	TRBJ2-5	TGCGCCAGCAGAGTTGGCGGGGGGGCTTGGGAGACCCAGTACTTC	CASRVGGGAWETQYF
.	.	TRBV5-8	TRBJ1-1	TGTGCCAGCAGCCGGAAGGCTGCGCTTTATACTGAAGCTTTCTTT	CASSRKAALYTEAFF
TRBD1	few	TRBV30	TRBJ1-5	TGTGCCTGGAGCCCCGGGACAGGGCAGCATCAGCCCCAGCATTTT	CAWSPGTGQHQPQHF
.	.	TRBV7-6	TRBJ2-3	TGTGCCAGCAGCCCCGGTCAGGCGGGGTGGCAGTATTTT	CASSPGQAGWQYF
TRBD1	.	TRBV5-1	TRBJ1-4	TGCGCCAGCAGTTCTAAGGGGACAGAAAAGAATGAAAAACTGTTTTTT	CASSSKGTEKNEKLFF
.	.	TRBV6-5	TRBJ2-1	TGTGCCAGCAGTTACTCGGTAGGACAGGAGCAGTTCTTC	CASSYSVGQEQFF
.	.	TRBV6-1	TRBJ2-5	TGTGCCAGCAGTGGGAGTCTTATAGAGACCCAGTACTTC	CASSGSLIETQYF
TRBD1	.	TRBV29-1	TRBJ1-1	TGCAGCGTCGACAGGGGGCTTCGGACTGAAGCTTTCTTT	CSVDRGLRTEAFF
.	few	TRBV19	TRBJ1-1	TGTGCCAGTGCATTGTATGGGGAAATGAACACTGAAGCTTTCTTT	CASALYGEMNTEAFF
TRBD2	.	TRBV19	TRBJ2-2	TGTGCCAGTAGTCAAAGGGCTAGCGGTAGAGGGACCGGGGAGCTGTTTTTT	CASSQRASGRGTGELFF
.	.	TRBV6-1	TRBJ2-7	TGTGCCAGCAGTGAAGGGGGCAGGGTTACGGTCGAGCAGTACTTC	CASSEGGRVTVEQYF
TRBD1	.	TRBV5-8	TRBJ1-2	TGTGCCAGCAGCCCCCCCCAGGACAGGGGGCTCTATGGCTACACCTTC	CASSPPQDRGLYGYTF
TRBD1	.	TRBV6-1	TRBJ1-1	TGTGCCAGCAGTTCAGGGGGGCGAACTGAAGCTTTCTTT	CASSSGGRTEAFF
TRBD2	.	TRBV29-1	TRBJ2-7	TGCAGCGTTGGAATGGTGACTAGCGGGGGCTACGAGCAGTACTTC	CSVGMVTSGGYEQYF
.	.	TRBV6-1	TRBJ1-6	TGTGCCAGCGAGAGTGGGCCTAATTCACCCCTCCACTTT	CASESGPNSPLHF
.	.	TRBV9	TRBJ1-5	TGTGCCAGCAGCGTAGGGGATAGCAATCAGCCCCAGCATTTT	CASSVGDSNQPQHF
.	once	TRBV7-9	TRBJ1-2	TGTGCCAGCAGCTTAGGCCCCACCTATGGCTACACCTTC	CASSLGPTYGYTF
.	few	TRBV10-2	TRBJ2-3	TGCGCCAGCAGTGAGATCGGGAGTTCGCAGTATTTT	CASSEIGSSQYF
.	.	TRBV10-3	TRBJ2-7	TGTGCCATCAGTGAGGGCTACGAGCAGTACTTC	CAISEGYEQYF
TRBD1	.	TRBV5-1	TRBJ1-6	TGCGCCAGCAGCTTGGATAACAGGGGGGTAAGACCCCTCCACTTT	CASSLDNRGVRPLHF
TRBD2	.	TRBV7-6	TRBJ2-5	TGTGCCAGCAGCTTAGGAGTTACCCTAGCGGGGGATGGGACCCAGTACTTC	CASSLGVTLAGDGTQYF
TRBD2	.	TRBV7-2	TRBJ2-3	TGTGCCAGCAGCTTACATCCCCGGGGGGTCACAGATACGCAGTATTTT	CASSLHPRGVTDTQYF
.	.	TRBV6-5	TRBJ1-2	TGTGCCAGCCAGGGCTTAGGCTATGGCTACACCTTC	CASQGLGYGYTF
TRBD2	.	TRBV28	TRBJ2-1	TGTGCCAGCAGTCTAGCGGGTAGCTCCTACAATGAGCAGTTCTTC	CASSLAGSSYNEQFF
.	.	TRBV6-5	TRBJ1-2	TGTGCCAGCAGTTCCCGGGGCAGAATCTATGGCTACACCTTC	CASSSRGRIYGYTF
.	.	TRBV7-8	TRBJ1-2	TGTGCCAGCCCTAGGGGTGCACCGAGGAACTATGGCTACACCTTC	CASPRGAPRNYGYTF
.	once	TRBV19	TRBJ2-7	TGTGCCAGTAGTAGAACGACTTGGACTTACGAGCAGTACTTC	CASSRTTWTYEQYF
TRBD1	once	TRBV5-1	TRBJ2-7	TGCGCCAGCAGCGGGACAGGGACGTACGAGCAGTACTTC	CASSGTGTYEQYF
.	.	TRBV6-1	TRBJ2-5	TGTGCCAGCACCAGTAGACGGGGGCGTCAAGAGACCCAGTACTTC	CASTSRRGRQETQYF
.	.	TRBV19	TRBJ1-2	TGTGCCAGTAGTATACTCGGCAGGACTAACTATGGCTACACCTTC	CASSILGRTNYGYTF
.	.	TRBV30	TRBJ2-5	TGTGCCTGTCGACAGCCCGGCGGAGAGACCCAGTACTTC	CACRQPGGETQYF
.	.	TRBV27	TRBJ2-1	TGTGCCAGCGGGACTTACTACAATGAGCAGTTCTTC	CASGTYYNEQFF
.	.	TRBV5-1	TRBJ2-6	TGCGCCAGCAGCTTTCAGGCTGGGGCCAACGTCCTGACTTTC	CASSFQAGANVLTF
.	.	TRBV6-6	TRBJ2-5	TGTGCCAGCAGTTACCTTGGCGTCCCCGTCGAAGAGACCCAGTACTTC	CASSYLGVPVEETQYF
TRBD1	few	TRBV19	TRBJ2-7	TGTGCCAGTAGTTCTTCGACAGGGTCCTACGAGCAGTACTTC	CASSSSTGSYEQYF
.	.	TRBV7-9	TRBJ1-5	TGTGCCAGCAGCTTAGGGGGGCTCGGGAATCAGCCCCAGCATTTT	CASSLGGLGNQPQHF
TRBD1	.	TRBV5-1	TRBJ1-1	TGCGCCAGCAGCGCCAGGGGGGAACTAAACACTGAAGCTTTCTTT	CASSARGELNTEAFF